One sample yielded the 2 T cell receptor beta chains listed below, sequenced in a study of T cell responses to AZD1222 COVID-19 vaccine. Only in-frame clones appear in the TCRdb table, and some are missing; sequencing was by immunoSEQ multiplex PCR. The data contain tens of thousands of clones, 90% of them singletons. The material was peripheral blood, obtained 28 days after the second AZD1222 dose. The receptors were gathered from an adult who received the AZD1222 COVID-19 vaccine.

This clone was counted between two and nine times. The rearrangement joins TRBV7-9 to TRBJ1-3, with a possible D match to TRBD1 (5 bases). Looked up from germline, CDR1 is SEHNR and CDR2 is FQNEAQ (reference sequence). Trimming pared 6 bases from V and 4 bases from J, leaving 22 bases between. The CDR3 consists of 17 residues. CDR3 DNA: TGTGCCAGCAGGGGACTAAGGGACCCGGGACGGGGAAACACCATATATTTT. Protein sequence: CASRGLRDPGRGNTIYF.

This clone was seen once. This chain connects TRBV7-2 to TRBJ1-1; 7 bases map to TRBD1. The J segment lost 5 bases and the V segment lost 5 bases, leaving 5 bases of the junction unmatched. CDR3 length equals 13 residues. Germline assignment: CDR1 SGHTA and CDR2 FQGNSA. CDR3 region: CASSATGWTEAFF. The CDR3 bases are TGTGCCAGCAGCGCGACAGGGTGGACTGAAGCTTTCTTT.